The T cell receptor beta chain under discussion was sequenced for a study of cytomegalovirus exposure and HLA in healthy donors. The CDR3 covers 17 residues. Looked up from germline, CDR1 is SGHTS and CDR2 is YDEGEE. Deletions cut 1 base from V and 0 bases from J, with 13 bases between. With 60 Vbeta and 13 Jbeta primers, the PCR was carried out. Sequenced by immunoSEQ multiplex PCR; TCRdb stores in-frame clones only, minus some. The data show 150,000 to 200,000 clones, with about 80% seen just once and roughly 0.99% held by the top ten. The sequence derives from a woman in her thirties or forties in good health and CMV-seronegative. What was sequenced was PBMCs. This sequence joins TRBV5-8 and TRBJ2-2; D ambiguous. The DNA of the CDR3 is TGTGCCAGCAGCTTGCCTTACATAACCTCGAACACCGGGGAGCTGTTTTTT. It codes for CASSLPYITSNTGELFF.